This T cell receptor beta chain was recovered during a study of T-cell reconstitution after alpha-beta-depleted transplantation in children. Findings and limits, study-wide: Surviving thymic progenitors and recipient T cells were the source of high TCRbeta diversity at day 60 in some patients. Among T cells one year after transplant, newly produced cells accounted for most counts and diversity. Expanded clones from the graft, numbering several hundred, reportedly supplied alpha-beta T cells about two months after transplant.

Unique molecular identifiers featured in how the TCRbeta library was prepared. TCRdb called the PCR reads again in MiXCR, with one record for every CDR3 protein. The table records about 980,000 distinct CDR3 sequences, about 29% of them present only once. The CDR3 spans 15 residues. The V segment lost 5 bases and the J segment 5 bases; nucleotides outside the gene matches: 10. The V gene's germline CDR1 is SGHAT and CDR2 FQDESV (reference sequence). Comments on this clonotype: Its antigen is unknown.

This sequence was found in a boy in the first two years of life who had a stem cell transplant for SCID, so the T cells may come from the graft donor. This chain joins TRBV11-1 and TRBJ2-7; 9 positions agree with TRBD1. The specimen comprised PBMCs, mostly from graft donor cells, sampled 360 days after TCRalphabeta/CD19-depleted stem cell transplant. CDR3 loop: CASSPWTGARDEQYF. The DNA for the CDR3 is TGTGCCAGCAGCCCCTGGACAGGGGCGAGGGACGAGCAGTACTTC. The full variable domain, completed using reference TRBV11-1 and TRBJ2-7, is EAEVAQSPRYKITEKSQAVAFWCDPISGHATLYWYRQILGQGPELLVQFQDESVVDDSQLPKDRFSAERLKGVDSTLKIQPAELGDSAMYLCASSPWTGARDEQYFGPGTRLTVT.